Below are 30 T cell receptor beta chains sequenced from a single sample in a study of blood T cell dynamics during melanoma immunotherapy. This table comes from immunoSEQ multiplex PCR, and its TCRdb copy is limited to in-frame clones, with some not included. The profile shows about 12,000 clones, roughly 90% of them singletons. Noted time point: week 3, after first cycle of checkpoint inhibitor. This specimen consisted of blood, obtained from a patient treated with checkpoint blockade. The receptors come from a human donor with melanoma.

The chain couples TRBV15 to TRBJ2-3; 8 positions match TRBD1. CDR3 length: 16 amino acids. In germline, CDR1 is LNHNV, CDR2 YYDKDF (reference sequence). Trimming cost V 2 bases and J 2 bases; bases outside gene matches: 6. CDR3 sequence: CATSRPGQGATDTQYF. The CDR3 nucleotides are TGTGCCACCAGCAGACCCGGGCAGGGGGCCACAGATACGCAGTATTTT.

This clone was seen a handful of times. This chain connects TRBV7-2 to TRBJ1-1; 7 bases line up with TRBD1. The CDR3 loop spans 14 amino acids. J was trimmed by 11 bases and V by 3 bases; bases with no gene match: 12. Germline CDR1 SGHTA, CDR2 FQGNSA. The CDR3 sequence is CASSFPGQRLMAFF. The DNA of the CDR3 is TGTGCCAGCAGCTTCCCGGGACAGAGATTAATGGCTTTCTTT. Based on the CDR3 plus reference TRBV7-2 and TRBJ1-1, the full variable domain is GAGVSQSPSNKVTEKGKDVELRCDPISGHTALYWYRQSLGQGLEFLIYFQGNSAPDKSGLPSDRFSAERTGGSVSTLTIQRTQQEDSAVYLCASSFPGQRLMAFFGQGTRLTVV.

This clone was counted once. The J gene is TRBJ1-5, the V gene TRBV5-8, with TRBD1 as a possible D gene (5 bases). Germline CDR1 SGHTS, CDR2 YDEGEE. The CDR3 is made up of 15 amino acids. Trimming cost V 2 bases and J 0 bases, with 9 bases left between them. CDR3 nucleotide sequence: TGTGCCAGCAGCTTAGGGGATTATAGCAATCAGCCCCAGCATTTT. This gives the protein CASSLGDYSNQPQHF.

The rearrangement links TRBV11-2 to TRBJ1-2, with D tentatively TRBD1 (6 bases). With 4 bases removed from V and 4 bases from J, the gap between germline ends came to 16 bases. Germline-derived CDR1 and CDR2 are SGHAT and FQNNGV. This CDR3 has 15 amino acids. DNA of the CDR3: TGTGCCAGCAGCTCGGGACACGGGGACGTCTATGGCTACACCTTC. Translated, it gives CASSSGHGDVYGYTF. Full variable domain (missing parts from reference TRBV11-2 and TRBJ1-2): EAGVAQSPRYKIIEKRQSVAFWCNPISGHATLYWYQQILGQGPKLLIQFQNNGVVDDSQLPKDRFSAERLKGVDSTLKIQPAKLEDSAVYLCASSSGHGDVYGYTFGSGTRLTVV.

This chain links TRBV6-1 with TRBJ1-5; D is perhaps TRBD1 (5 bases). The ends were cut back, 4 bases at V and 7 bases at J, with 20 bases in the middle. From germline, CDR1 is MNHNS and CDR2 SASEGT. This CDR3 region has 16 residues. The CDR3 sequence is CASSGSGGDLWQPQHF. The CDR3 DNA is TGTGCCAGCAGTGGATCCGGCGGGGACTTATGGCAGCCCCAGCATTTT.

The rearrangement joins TRBV6-5 to TRBJ2-5; 8 bases are shared with TRBD1. Germline V CDR1 and CDR2: MNHEY, SVGAGI. The CDR3 consists of 13 residues. V lost 7 bases, J lost 4 bases, and 5 bases stayed unmatched. In DNA form, the CDR3 reads TGTGCCAGCACCCGGACAGGGACAGAGACCCAGTACTTC. It codes for CASTRTGTETQYF.

The V gene is TRBV7-2, the J gene TRBJ2-7; tentatively, D is TRBD1 (6 bases). Between the trimmed V and J ends, which lost 0 bases and 4 bases, there was a span of 10 bases. Per the germline V gene, CDR1 is SGHTA and CDR2 is FQGNSA. The CDR3 runs 14 residues. In nucleotides, the CDR3 is TGTGCCAGCAGCTTAGCGGGGGCGCGTTACGAGCAGTACTTC. It encodes CASSLAGARYEQYF. The complete variable domain, with remaining parts taken from reference TRBV7-2 and TRBJ2-7, reads GAGVSQSPSNKVTEKGKDVELRCDPISGHTALYWYRQSLGQGLEFLIYFQGNSAPDKSGLPSDRFSAERTGGSVSTLTIQRTQQEDSAVYLCASSLAGARYEQYFGPGTRLTVT.

The rearrangement uses TRBV5-1 and TRBJ1-2; D may be TRBD1 (5 bases). Germline CDR1 SGHRS, CDR2 YFSETQ. Trimming took 2 bases from V and 2 from J, leaving 13 bases between them. The CDR3 has 15 residues. The CDR3 region has the DNA TGCGCCAGCAGCTTTTGGGACGGAGAGAACTATGGCTACACCTTC. Translation gives CASSFWDGENYGYTF.

The V and J genes are TRBV28 and TRBJ2-7; D is possibly TRBD2 (5 bases). Germline assignment: CDR1 MDHEN and CDR2 SYDVKM. The germline V and J ends were trimmed by 7 bases and 4 bases, with 17 bases remaining between them. The CDR3 extends over 14 amino acids. CDR3 sequence: CASIGHEGGYEQYF. In nucleotides, the CDR3 is TGTGCCAGCATCGGGCATGAGGGTGGGTACGAGCAGTACTTC.

The CDR3 DNA reads TGTGCCAGCAGCCGACTCTATAGCTCCTACAATGAGCAGTTCTTC. This codes for CASSRLYSSYNEQFF. The chain employs TRBV5-4 and TRBJ2-1, with unresolved D. Trimming took off 4 bases at V and 0 bases at J, with 11 bases between the two ends. The CDR3 is made up of 15 amino acids. Germline assignment: CDR1 SGHNT and CDR2 YYREEE (reference sequence).

V is TRBV15 and J is TRBJ2-3; the match to TRBD2 covers 10 bases. Germline CDR1 is LNHNV and CDR2 is YYDKDF (reference sequence). The ends lost 1 base at V and 4 bases at J; junction bases unmatched: 14. The CDR3 totals 19 residues. DNA of the CDR3: TGTGCCACCAGCAGAGCCTTACGGACTAGCGGAAGTGAGGCAGATACGCAGTATTTT. Residues: CATSRALRTSGSEADTQYF.

The rearrangement links TRBV11-3 to TRBJ1-1; TRBD1 aligns across 9 bases. Germline values: CDR1 SGHNT, CDR2 YENEEA. J was trimmed by 7 bases and V by 5 bases; bases with no gene match: 8. This CDR3 has 14 amino acids. For the CDR3, the DNA is TGTGCCAGCAGCCTATCGACAGGGGGAATTGAAGCTTTCTTT. Its protein is CASSLSTGGIEAFF.

The CDR3 DNA follows: TGTGCCAGCAGCCATCGACTAGCGGGAGTTAGACAGTTCTTC. This encodes CASSHRLAGVRQFF. V is TRBV7-8 and J is TRBJ2-1; 12 positions match TRBD2. The junction had 9 bases not matched to a gene; V was cut back by 5 bases and J by 13 bases. The CDR3 runs to 14 residues. Germline V gene sequence: CDR1 SGHVS, CDR2 FQNEAQ.

The J gene is TRBJ1-3, the V gene TRBV28; 8 bases map to TRBD1. After removal of 5 bases from V and 4 bases from J, the junction contained 7 bases not matched to a gene. CDR1 and CDR2 (germline): MDHEN, SYDVKM. This CDR3 comprises 15 residues. The CDR3 here is CASSPRTGRGNTIYF. For the CDR3, the DNA is TGTGCCAGCAGTCCGAGGACAGGGCGGGGAAACACCATATATTTT.

The chain's CDR3 is CASSPREGQNQPQHF. CDR3 in DNA: TGTGCCAGCTCACCAAGAGAAGGACAGAATCAGCCCCAGCATTTT. J is TRBJ1-5 and V is TRBV18, with a possible D match to TRBD1 (6 bases). Germline values: CDR1 KGHSH, CDR2 LQKENI. The CDR3 length is 15 residues. V lost 2 bases to trimming and J lost 4 bases, with 12 bases between them. Combining the CDR3 with reference TRBV18 and TRBJ1-5 gives the whole variable domain NAGVMQNPRHLVRRRGQEARLRCSPMKGHSHVYWYRQLPEEGLKFMVYLQKENIIDESGMPKERFSAEFPKEGPSILRIQQVVRGDSAAYFCASSPREGQNQPQHFGDGTRLSIL.

The V gene is TRBV5-4, the J gene TRBJ2-2; D is uncertain. The germline gives CDR1 SGHNT, CDR2 YYREEE (reference sequence). Deletions cut 5 bases from V and 5 bases from J, with 19 bases between. The CDR3 extends over 16 amino acids. The CDR3 here is CASSKDPAGRTGELFF. CDR3 coding DNA: TGTGCCAGCAGTAAGGATCCGGCTGGTAGGACCGGGGAGCTGTTTTTT.

The genes are TRBV9 and TRBJ2-3; D is perhaps TRBD2 (5 bases). The CDR3 spans 15 residues. Germline V gene sequence: CDR1 SGDLS, CDR2 YYNGEE. V was shortened by 1 base and J by 1 base, with 10 bases between the two germline ends. In nucleotides, the CDR3 is TGTGCCAGCAGCGTAACTAGGACTGGCACAGATACGCAGTATTTT. Protein product: CASSVTRTGTDTQYF.

The chain recombines TRBV12-2 with TRBJ2-7; TRBD1, the D gene given by the table, was not confirmed from the DNA. TRBV12-2 corresponds to a pseudogene. The CDR3 is made up of 13 amino acids. DNA of the CDR3: TGTGCAAGCTTAAGACAGGGGATCCACGAGCAGTACTTC. Protein: CASLRQGIHEQYF.

The chain is built from TRBV7-2 and TRBJ1-5; D not certain. This CDR3 contains 13 residues. Trimming removed 4 bases from V and 6 bases from J, with 10 bases in between. Germline CDR1 is SGHTA and CDR2 is FQGNSA. DNA for the CDR3: TGTGCCAGCAGCTATTGGGGTAGTCAGCCCCAGCATTTT. Its protein is CASSYWGSQPQHF.

The chain combines TRBV6-1 with TRBJ1-6; no firm D call. V lost 1 base and J 1 base, leaving 2 bases between the germline ends. Germline V CDR1 and CDR2: MNHNS, SASEGT. The CDR3 sequence is 14 residues long. This chain's CDR3 is CASSEGSYNSPLHF. In DNA form, the CDR3 reads TGTGCCAGCAGTGAAGGTTCCTATAATTCACCCCTCCACTTT.

This chain connects TRBV5-1 to TRBJ1-2; D perhaps matches TRBD1 (5 bases). CDR3 length: 16 amino acids. The ends were cut back, 2 bases at V and 5 bases at J, with 19 bases in the middle. The V gene's germline CDR1 is SGHRS and CDR2 YFSETQ. CDR3 loop: CASSFGEGRILYGYTF. Here the CDR3 DNA reads TGCGCCAGCAGCTTTGGTGAGGGACGTATTTTATATGGCTACACCTTC.

The chain employs TRBV9 and TRBJ1-2; weak D call: TRBD1 (5 bases). Per the germline V gene, CDR1 is SGDLS and CDR2 is YYNGEE. Between the trimmed V and J ends, which lost 4 bases and 4 bases, there was a span of 11 bases. This CDR3 contains 13 residues. CDR3 nucleotide sequence: TGTGCCAGCAGCCCCCGGGGGTTCTATGGCTACACCTTC. Its protein is CASSPRGFYGYTF.

The genes are TRBV6-1 and TRBJ2-2; tentatively, D is TRBD2 (5 bases). CDR3 length equals 13 residues. V was clipped by 7 bases and J by 5 bases, with 11 bases between them. In germline, CDR1 is MNHNS, CDR2 SASEGT. The CDR3 loop is CASILGGTGELFF. The CDR3, as DNA: TGTGCCAGCATTCTCGGCGGGACCGGGGAGCTGTTTTTT.

The J gene is TRBJ2-7, the V gene TRBV21-1; the table's D call of TRBD2 was not tested on the DNA. TRBV21-1 counts as a pseudogene. CDR3 length: 14 amino acids. The CDR3 DNA reads TGTGCCAGCAGCATTGGACTCCGCTCCTACGAGCAGTACTTC. It translates to CASSIGLRSYEQYF.

The chain recombines TRBV4-2 with TRBJ2-7, with 8 bases fitting TRBD2. The CDR3 extends over 15 amino acids. With V trimmed by 1 base and J by 6 bases, 8 bases remained unmatched. Germline-derived CDR1 and CDR2 are LGHNA and YNFKEQ. This CDR3 is CASSQGSGGAFEQYF. CDR3 DNA sequence: TGTGCCAGCAGCCAAGGGAGCGGGGGTGCTTTCGAGCAGTACTTC.

The table lists this clone with a count of one. The CDR3 DNA reads as TGCGCCAGCAGCCTGGGTGTCAGGGGGTTCACCGGGGAGCTGTTTTTT. It yields the protein CASSLGVRGFTGELFF. The chain couples TRBV4-1 to TRBJ2-2; 7 nucleotides line up with TRBD1. The CDR3 extends over 16 amino acids. The V segment lost 4 bases and the J segment 4 bases; nucleotides outside the gene matches: 9. Germline lookup yields CDR1 MGHRA and CDR2 YSYEKL.

The rearrangement links TRBV7-8 to TRBJ2-6; 8 bases are a match to TRBD1. From germline, CDR1 is SGHVS and CDR2 FQNEAQ. This CDR3 contains 18 residues. The junction had 9 bases not matched to a gene; V was cut back by 5 bases and J by 0 bases. For the CDR3, the DNA is TGTGCCAGCAGCCTAGAGTGGGACAGGTCCTCTGGGGCCAACGTCCTGACTTTC. Its protein is CASSLEWDRSSGANVLTF. Complete variable domain (other parts from reference TRBV7-8 and TRBJ2-6): GAGVSQSPRYKVAKRGQDVALRCDPISGHVSLFWYQQALGQGPEFLTYFQNEAQLDKSGLPSDRFFAERPEGSVSTLKIQRTQQEDSAVYLCASSLEWDRSSGANVLTFGAGSRLTVL.

V is TRBV28 and J is TRBJ2-7, with D maybe TRBD2 (6 bases). The CDR3 has 14 residues. Germline V gives CDR1 MDHEN, CDR2 SYDVKM. Trimming removed 3 bases from V and 7 bases from J, with 16 bases in between. The CDR3, as DNA: TGTGCCAGCAGTTTTGGCGGGGAGTCTGTTGAGCAGTACTTC. This gives the protein CASSFGGESVEQYF.

The chain uses TRBV10-3 and TRBJ2-5; D may be TRBD1 (6 bases). The DNA end favors TRBJ2-7, so the J call may be wrong. Per the germline V gene, CDR1 is ENHRY and CDR2 is SYGVKD. CDR3 length: 15 amino acids. The CDR3 nucleotides read TGTGCCATCAGTGATCGTTCAGGGGCCTCTCACGAGCAGTACTTC. It codes for CAISDRSGASHEQYF.

The CDR3 is CASRSGLVARYNEQFF. CDR3 in DNA: TGCGCCAGCAGATCTGGCTTAGTAGCGCGATACAATGAGCAGTTCTTC. The rearrangement links TRBV5-1 to TRBJ2-1; tentatively, D is TRBD2 (5 bases). Germline CDR1 reads SGHRS; CDR2 reads YFSETQ. The CDR3 consists of 16 residues. Trimming took 5 bases from V and 4 from J, leaving 19 bases between them.